One sample yielded the 11 T cell receptor beta chains listed below, sequenced in a study of blood T cells in healthy people across ages. Next came a second PCR, run for about 7 to 12 cycles, which used a sample-barcoded 5' primer along with a J-beta primer mix. From the 5' RACE reads, TCRdb called clonotypes with MiXCR, one entry per CDR3 protein. The data hold around 1.5 million distinct CDR3 sequences, with 30% to 35% observed a single time. The sample comprised blood. These receptors all come from a woman aged 25 to 39 in good health.

This clonotype has a handful of counts. The chain couples TRBV4-1 to TRBJ2-5; 7 positions match TRBD2. V shed 6 bases and J 4 bases; nucleotides not matched to a gene: 11. The CDR3 has 15 amino acids. The germline gives CDR1 MGHRA, CDR2 YSYEKL. This CDR3 reads CASSLGSSGAETQYF. The CDR3 DNA follows: TGCGCCAGCAGTCTAGGATCCAGCGGGGCAGAGACCCAGTACTTC.

The gene calls are TRBV7-2 and TRBJ2-5; no clear D. The CDR3 sequence is 12 residues long. CDR1 and CDR2 (germline): SGHTA, FQGNSA. The V end was cut by 6 bases, the J end by 1 base, with 6 bases between. CDR3 sequence reads: CASSILQETQYF. The CDR3 nucleotides are TGTGCCAGCAGTATCCTCCAAGAGACCCAGTACTTC.

This clonotype was detected only a few times. This chain connects TRBV20-1 to TRBJ2-4; 12 positions agree with TRBD2. There are 16 residues in the CDR3. The V gene end was trimmed by 3 bases and the J gene end by 1 base; junction bases not matched to a gene: 4. Germline V gives CDR1 DFQATT, CDR2 SNEGSKA (reference sequence). In DNA, the CDR3 is TGCAGTGCTAGGACTAGCGGGAGAGCGGCCAAAAACATTCAGTACTTC. The encoded protein is CSARTSGRAAKNIQYF.

The chain uses TRBV9 and TRBJ2-3; 9 bases map to TRBD2. The J segment lost 0 bases and the V segment lost 4 bases, leaving 9 bases of the junction unmatched. This CDR3 spans 17 amino acids. Per the germline V gene, CDR1 is SGDLS and CDR2 is YYNGEE. The CDR3 region has the DNA TGTGCCAGCAGCCACCCAGGGCGGGAGGGGAGCACAGATACGCAGTATTTT. Its protein product is CASSHPGREGSTDTQYF.

This clonotype was seen a handful of times. The J gene is TRBJ2-3, the V gene TRBV7-7; no reliable D call. The CDR3 is 12 residues long. Germline values: CDR1 SSHAT, CDR2 FNYEAQ (reference sequence). The V end lost 2 bases, the J end lost 6 bases, and 6 bases lay between the germline ends. The CDR3 is CASSLTIDTQYF. The CDR3 DNA sequence: TGTGCCAGCAGCTTAACTATTGATACGCAGTATTTT.

The chain recombines TRBV6-6 with TRBJ2-4; maybe TRBD2 (5 bases). The CDR3 sequence is 16 residues long. Between the trimmed V and J ends, which lost 2 bases and 1 base, there was a span of 12 bases. Germline V gives CDR1 MNHNY, CDR2 SVGAGI (reference sequence). The DNA of the CDR3 is TGTGCCAGCAGTTACGACGGGGTGAGGGCCAAAAACATTCAGTACTTC. This translates into CASSYDGVRAKNIQYF.

The table lists this clonotype with a few counts. The chain couples TRBV10-3 to TRBJ2-7, with 12 bases aligning to TRBD1. J was trimmed by 2 bases and V by 6 bases; bases with no gene match: 5. The germline gives CDR1 ENHRY, CDR2 SYGVKD. The CDR3 is 15 residues long. CDR3: CAIRAGTGGAYEQYF. The CDR3 DNA sequence: TGTGCCATCAGGGCTGGGACAGGGGGCGCCTACGAGCAGTACTTC.

A remark on this clonotype: A read error may be the cause here, since a much bigger clone is one base away. CDR3 DNA: TGCGCCAGCAGCCAAGGCCCGTCAGGCAGTACCCCCTACGAGCAGTACTTC. It translates to CASSQGPSGSTPYEQYF. The V gene is TRBV4-1, the J gene TRBJ2-7; D is ambiguous. V was shortened by 1 base and J by 2 bases, with 18 bases between the two germline ends. The CDR3 sequence is 17 residues long. CDR1 and CDR2 from the germline V gene are MGHRA and YSYEKL.

V usage is TRBV2 and J usage is TRBJ2-2; no clear D. V gave up 3 bases and J gave up 2 bases, with 10 bases separating them. This CDR3 spans 15 amino acids. Per the germline V gene, CDR1 is SNHLY and CDR2 is FYNNEI. The CDR3 DNA sequence: TGTGCCAGCAGTGAGTCTAGGCTTAACACCGGGGAGCTGTTTTTT. The encoded protein is CASSESRLNTGELFF.

The rearrangement joins TRBV11-2 to TRBJ2-5, with 11 bases that match TRBD2. The CDR3 loop spans 15 amino acids. The trim removed 5 bases at V and 5 bases at J, leaving 7 bases unmatched. In germline, CDR1 is SGHAT, CDR2 FQNNGV. CDR3 residues: CASSTLAGGAETQYF. In DNA form, the CDR3 reads TGTGCCAGCAGCACCCTAGCGGGAGGTGCCGAGACCCAGTACTTC.

This clonotype occurred a few times. V is TRBV10-3 and J is TRBJ2-3; D remains ambiguous. Trimming stripped 4 bases from V and 0 bases from J, with 5 bases between. The CDR3 is 13 amino acids. The germline V gene has CDR1 ENHRY and CDR2 SYGVKD. CDR3 amino acids: CAISGISTDTQYF. CDR3 bases: TGTGCCATCAGTGGCATCAGCACAGATACGCAGTATTTT.